This TCR beta chain was profiled in a study of T cells expressing NK-cell markers. From its re-call of the 5' RACE reads, TCRdb lists each CDR3 protein once, without DNA. This sample's table has about 460,000 distinct CDR3 sequences. This CDR3 contains 18 residues. Looked up from germline, CDR1 is DFQATT and CDR2 is SNEGSKA (reference sequence). Sequencing used blood T cells: a sorted CD56 or NKG2C T cell subset, CD4+ or CD8+ T cells, or bulk PBMC T cells (not recorded which). The V and J genes are TRBV20-1 and TRBJ1-1; as DNA is missing, the TRBD1 call by TCRdb cannot be tested. This clonotype was obtained from a woman aged 45 to 65 in good health. The CDR3 sequence is CSARGRFDEQGPRTEAFF.